The rows below give T cell receptor beta chains drawn from one sample of a study of human T cells and chemical hapten exposure. One entry per CDR3 protein results from TCRdb running MiXCR on the RACE reads. The sample comprises 89,000 or so distinct CDR3 sequences, about 6.6% of which are singletons, and 1.3% rests with the top ten. Sequencing was performed on whole blood, taken in connection with sensitization to the hapten diphenylcyclopropenone (DPC). The receptor set was obtained from a woman in her twenties or thirties with alopecia areata. Some clones in this sample may be carry-over from other donors' samples. Both conserved end residues are part of each CDR3. A D gene is named only where the DNA matches it firmly. Size is stated for part of the rows, as once, few or many counts, or as a class when the clone is expanded.

d_call	clone_size	v_call	j_call	cdr3_aa	cdr3_nt
TRBD2	many	TRBV5-1	TRBJ2-1	CASSPGTSIYEQFF	TGCGCCAGCAGCCCCGGGACTAGCATTTATGAGCAGTTCTTC
.	many	TRBV6-1	TRBJ1-5	CASNEGVSQPQHF	TGTGCCAGCAATGAAGGGGTCAGTCAGCCCCAGCATTTT
.	many	TRBV6-6	TRBJ2-5	CASRTGTETQYF	TGTGCCAGCAGAACGGGGACGGAGACCCAGTACTTC
.	few	TRBV6-5	TRBJ1-1	CASSQGGGRTEAFF	TGTGCCAGCAGTCAAGGGGGGGGAAGGACTGAAGCTTTCTTT
TRBD1	.	TRBV5-6	TRBJ1-2	CASSRTGQGAYYGYTF	TGTGCCAGCAGCCGAACCGGACAGGGGGCGTACTATGGCTACACCTTC
.	many	TRBV27	TRBJ1-1	CASSWGPNTEAFF	TGTGCCAGCAGTTGGGGCCCCAACACTGAAGCTTTCTTT
.	.	TRBV24-1	TRBJ2-3	CATSDRQGTDTQYF	TGTGCCACCAGTGATCGACAGGGCACAGATACGCAGTATTTT
TRBD1	few	TRBV29-1	TRBJ1-1	CSVAQGGNEAFF	TGCAGCGTTGCGCAGGGGGGAAATGAAGCTTTCTTT
.	many	TRBV7-2	TRBJ1-2	CASSFRAGYGYTF	TGTGCCAGCAGCTTCAGGGCAGGCTATGGCTACACCTTC
TRBD2	few	TRBV3-1	TRBJ2-2	CASSQNPGLAGGRNTGELFF	TGTGCCAGCAGCCAAAACCCGGGACTAGCGGGGGGTAGGAACACCGGGGAGCTGTTTTTT
.	many	TRBV9	TRBJ2-1	CASSVSPLTGVSDEQFF	TGTGCCAGCAGCGTAAGCCCCTTGACGGGGGTCTCCGATGAGCAGTTCTTC
.	few	TRBV18	TRBJ1-2	CASSPAGNPNYGYTF	TGTGCCAGCTCACCAGCAGGGAATCCTAACTATGGCTACACCTTC
.	many	TRBV2	TRBJ1-1	CARGGGERRGNTEAFF	TGTGCCAGAGGAGGAGGTGAGAGGCGAGGGAACACTGAAGCTTTCTTT
.	.	TRBV5-6	TRBJ2-3	CASSFSGADTQYF	TGTGCCAGCAGCTTTTCTGGGGCAGATACGCAGTATTTT
.	.	TRBV20-1	TRBJ1-1	CSARDGSGNTEAFF	TGCAGTGCTAGAGATGGATCTGGGAACACTGAAGCTTTCTTT
TRBD2	many	TRBV9	TRBJ2-3	CASSEGLTSTDTQYF	TGTGCCAGCAGCGAGGGACTAACTAGCACAGATACGCAGTATTTT
.	many	TRBV6-5	TRBJ2-3	CASSYLMNPDTQYF	TGTGCCAGCAGTTACCTTATGAATCCAGATACGCAGTATTTT
.	.	TRBV20-1	TRBJ1-5	CSARDDGGPESQPQHF	TGCAGTGCTAGAGATGACGGGGGGCCAGAGAGCCAGCCCCAGCATTTT
.	.	TRBV12-3/TRBV12-4	TRBJ2-7	CASSLRTATYEQYF	TGTGCCAGCAGTCTGCGGACAGCCACCTACGAGCAGTACTTC
TRBD2	.	TRBV5-1	TRBJ2-5	CASSLAPSGGARETQYF	TGCGCCAGCAGCTTGGCCCCTAGCGGGGGGGCCCGCGAGACCCAGTACTTC
TRBD1	many	TRBV3-1	TRBJ1-1	CASSQTGPGTEAFF	TGTGCCAGCAGCCAGACAGGGCCGGGCACTGAAGCTTTCTTT
.	.	TRBV20-1	TRBJ1-1	CSAPAAVNTEAFF	TGCAGTGCTCCGGCAGCCGTTAACACTGAAGCTTTCTTT
.	.	TRBV19	TRBJ1-2	CPRAHRGYTF	TGTCCGCGCGCCCATCGTGGCTACACCTTC
.	.	TRBV12-3/TRBV12-4	TRBJ1-6	CASSLQDRNSPLHF	TGTGCCAGCAGTTTACAGGATAGGAATTCACCCCTCCACTTT
.	many	TRBV30	TRBJ2-1	CAWWDTHSSWDNEQFF	TGTGCCTGGTGGGACACGCACTCCTCCTGGGACAATGAGCAGTTCTTC
.	.	TRBV12-3/TRBV12-4	TRBJ2-1	CASSSPPTGLSNEQFF	TGTGCCAGCAGTTCCCCTCCGACGGGTCTCTCCAATGAGCAGTTCTTC
TRBD1	few	TRBV12-3/TRBV12-4	TRBJ1-2	CASSLRGQLNYHYGYTF	TGTGCCAGCAGTTTAAGGGGACAGCTGAATTACCACTATGGCTACACCTTC
.	many	TRBV30	TRBJ2-7	CAWRYLLEQYF	TGTGCCTGGAGGTATCTCTTGGAGCAGTACTTC
.	few	TRBV15	TRBJ1-6	CATSRDREIWSLHF	TGTGCCACCAGCAGAGACCGCGAAATTTGGTCCCTCCACTTT
.	.	TRBV7-2	TRBJ1-2	CASSFFGEGYGYTF	TGTGCCAGCAGCTTCTTTGGGGAAGGCTATGGCTACACCTTC
.	many	TRBV7-9	TRBJ2-5	CASSNGQFIQETQYF	TGTGCCAGCAGCAATGGACAATTTATCCAAGAGACCCAGTACTTC
TRBD1	few	TRBV5-4	TRBJ1-1	CASSLGRQGINTEAFF	TGTGCCAGCAGCTTGGGAAGACAGGGAATTAACACTGAAGCTTTCTTT
TRBD2	many	TRBV27	TRBJ2-3	CASSSSGGPNRLYTDTQYF	TGTGCCAGCAGTTCTAGCGGGGGCCCCAACAGACTTTACACAGATACGCAGTATTTT
TRBD1	many	TRBV27	TRBJ1-1	CASGPGTGITEAFF	TGTGCCAGCGGGCCCGGGACAGGGATCACTGAAGCTTTCTTT
TRBD1	many	TRBV10-1	TRBJ2-7	CASSLTGAYEQYF	TGCGCCAGCAGTTTAACAGGGGCCTACGAGCAGTACTTC
.	few	TRBV20-1	TRBJ2-6	CSVGGSGANVLTF	TGCAGTGTGGGCGGGTCTGGGGCCAACGTCCTGACTTTC
.	.	TRBV30	TRBJ1-2	CAWSVSRGGGYTF	TGTGCCTGGAGTGTATCTCGCGGGGGAGGCTACACCTTC
.	many	TRBV12-3/TRBV12-4	TRBJ2-7	CASSLGQAPHF	TGTGCCAGCAGTTTGGGGCAGGCGCCCCACTTC
TRBD1	many	TRBV19	TRBJ1-6	CATALLTGGDSPLHF	TGTGCCACCGCTCTACTGACAGGGGGGGATTCACCCCTCCACTTT
.	many	TRBV20-1	TRBJ1-5	CSASGQKSGQPQHF	TGCAGTGCTAGTGGGCAAAAGTCGGGTCAGCCCCAGCATTTT
.	many	TRBV6-2/TRBV6-3	TRBJ2-7	CASSYRGGPYEQYF	TGTGCCAGCAGTTACAGAGGGGGGCCCTACGAGCAGTACTTC
TRBD1	.	TRBV29-1	TRBJ1-2	CSDGDREVEGYTF	TGCAGCGATGGGGACAGGGAGGTTGAGGGCTACACCTTC
.	.	TRBV20-1	TRBJ2-7	CSAIDRSRGGGLYF	TGCAGTGCTATAGATCGGTCAAGGGGGGGAGGGTTGTACTTC
TRBD1	many	TRBV5-1	TRBJ2-5	CASSSGTGGETQYF	TGCGCCAGCAGCTCCGGGACAGGAGGAGAGACCCAGTACTTC
.	many	TRBV5-1	TRBJ2-3	CASTPRAGADTQYF	TGCGCCAGCACCCCTAGGGCAGGGGCAGATACGCAGTATTTT